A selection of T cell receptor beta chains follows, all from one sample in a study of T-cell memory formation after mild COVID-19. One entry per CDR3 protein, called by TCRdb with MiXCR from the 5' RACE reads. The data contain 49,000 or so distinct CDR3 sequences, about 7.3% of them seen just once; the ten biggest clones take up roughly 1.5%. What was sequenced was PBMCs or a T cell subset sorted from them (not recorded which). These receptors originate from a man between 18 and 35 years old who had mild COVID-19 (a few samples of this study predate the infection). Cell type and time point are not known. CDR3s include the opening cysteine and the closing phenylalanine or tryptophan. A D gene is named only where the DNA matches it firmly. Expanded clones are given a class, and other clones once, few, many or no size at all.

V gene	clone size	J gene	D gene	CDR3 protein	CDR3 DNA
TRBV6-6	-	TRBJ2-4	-	CASGKQENIQYF	TGTGCCAGCGGAAAACAGGAAAACATTCAGTACTTC
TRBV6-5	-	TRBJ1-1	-	CASSYSGQLNTEAFF	TGTGCCAGCAGTTACTCGGGCCAGCTGAACACTGAAGCTTTCTTT
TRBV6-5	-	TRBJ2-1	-	CASRPSSLLNEQFF	TGTGCCAGCAGGCCGTCGTCCCTCCTCAATGAGCAGTTCTTC
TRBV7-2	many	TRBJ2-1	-	CASSLRPTTNEQFF	TGTGCCAGCAGCTTAAGGCCGACAACCAATGAGCAGTTCTTC
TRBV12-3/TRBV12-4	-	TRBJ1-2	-	CASTVDSYYGYTF	TGTGCCAGCACCGTCGACAGTTACTATGGCTACACCTTC
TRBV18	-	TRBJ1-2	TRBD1	CASSATGYYGYTF	TGTGCCAGCTCAGCGACAGGGTACTATGGCTACACCTTC
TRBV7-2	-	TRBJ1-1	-	CASSLKKGTEAFF	TGTGCCAGCAGCTTGAAAAAAGGCACTGAAGCTTTCTTT
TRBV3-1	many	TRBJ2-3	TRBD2	CASSHRGGADTQYF	TGTGCCAGCAGCCATCGGGGGGGCGCAGATACGCAGTATTTT
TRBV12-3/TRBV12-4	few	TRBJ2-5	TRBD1	CASSYGTGDQETQYF	TGTGCCAGCAGTTATGGGACAGGGGACCAAGAGACCCAGTACTTC
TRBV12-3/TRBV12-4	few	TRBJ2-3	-	CASSLGAVDTQYF	TGTGCCAGCAGTTTAGGGGCAGTAGATACGCAGTATTTT
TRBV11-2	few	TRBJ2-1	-	CASRRLGFEQFF	TGTGCCAGCAGACGACTAGGATTTGAGCAGTTCTTC
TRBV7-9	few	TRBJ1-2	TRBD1	CASSLGDRGLGYTF	TGTGCCAGCAGCTTAGGGGACAGGGGGCTTGGCTACACCTTC
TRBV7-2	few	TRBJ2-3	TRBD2	CASSQMRGSDTQYF	TGTGCCAGCAGTCAAATGCGGGGGTCAGATACGCAGTATTTT
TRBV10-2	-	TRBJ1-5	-	CASSEESQPQHF	TGCGCCAGCAGTGAAGAGAGCCAGCCCCAGCATTTT
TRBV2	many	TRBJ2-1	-	CASSAGTTTEQFF	TGTGCCAGCAGCGCCGGGACCACTACAGAGCAGTTCTTC
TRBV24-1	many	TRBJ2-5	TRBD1	CATSETGQHQETQYF	TGTGCCACCAGTGAAACGGGACAGCACCAAGAGACCCAGTACTTC
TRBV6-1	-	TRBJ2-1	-	CASSLASKYNEQFF	TGTGCCAGCAGTCTAGCGAGTAAATACAATGAGCAGTTCTTC
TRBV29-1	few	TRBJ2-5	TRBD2	CSVDPSGGVRETQYF	TGCAGCGTTGACCCTAGCGGGGGGGTCCGGGAGACCCAGTACTTC
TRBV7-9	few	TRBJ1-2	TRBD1	CASSLEGDSRYGYTF	TGTGCCAGCAGCTTAGAGGGGGACAGTCGTTATGGCTACACCTTC
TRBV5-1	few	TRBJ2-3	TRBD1	CASSFDRASDTQYF	TGCGCCAGCAGCTTTGACAGGGCTTCAGATACGCAGTATTTT
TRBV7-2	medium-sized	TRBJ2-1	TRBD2	CASSLVGGYYNEQFF	TGTGCCAGCAGCTTAGTCGGGGGGTATTACAATGAGCAGTTCTTC
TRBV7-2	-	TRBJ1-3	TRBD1	CASSLVGTGGNTIYF	TGTGCCAGCAGCTTAGTCGGGACAGGGGGAAACACCATATATTTT
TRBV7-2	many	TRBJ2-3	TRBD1	CASSKGQGWTDTQYF	TGTGCCAGCAGCAAAGGACAGGGATGGACGGATACGCAGTATTTT
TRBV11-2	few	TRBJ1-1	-	CASSSNREIEAFF	TGTGCCAGCAGCTCGAACAGGGAGATAGAAGCTTTCTTT
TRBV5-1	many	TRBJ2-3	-	CASSLDSTGSSTDTQYF	TGCGCCAGCAGCTTGGACTCTACAGGGTCTAGCACAGATACGCAGTATTTT
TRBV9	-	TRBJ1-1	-	CASSGTAVSTEAFF	TGTGCCAGCAGCGGGACGGCGGTGAGCACTGAAGCTTTCTTT
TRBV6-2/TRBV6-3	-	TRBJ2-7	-	CASRKFDRSYEQYF	TGTGCCAGCAGAAAGTTCGACAGGTCCTACGAGCAGTACTTC
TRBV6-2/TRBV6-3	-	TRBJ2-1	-	CASRGSLQGVSYNEQFF	TGTGCCAGCAGGGGGTCATTACAGGGTGTATCCTACAATGAGCAGTTCTTC
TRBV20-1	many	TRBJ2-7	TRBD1	CSAGSGGIYEQYF	TGCAGTGCGGGGTCAGGGGGAATCTACGAGCAGTACTTC
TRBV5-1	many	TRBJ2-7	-	CASSLSPGETYEQYF	TGCGCCAGCAGCTTGTCCCCTGGGGAAACCTACGAGCAGTACTTC
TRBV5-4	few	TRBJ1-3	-	CASSYGTVSSGNTIYF	TGTGCCAGCAGCTATGGGACCGTTAGCTCTGGAAACACCATATATTTT
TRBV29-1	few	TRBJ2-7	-	CSAASGTSWAEQYF	TGCAGCGCTGCATCCGGGACCTCCTGGGCCGAGCAGTACTTC
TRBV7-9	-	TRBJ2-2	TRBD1	CAISPQGQVDGELFF	TGTGCCATCAGCCCACAGGGACAGGTGGACGGGGAGCTGTTTTTT
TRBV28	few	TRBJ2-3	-	CASSNSVDTQYF	TGTGCCAGCAGTAATAGTGTGGATACGCAGTATTTT
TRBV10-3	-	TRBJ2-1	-	CAIRTWGISNEQFF	TGTGCCATCAGGACTTGGGGAATCAGCAATGAGCAGTTCTTC
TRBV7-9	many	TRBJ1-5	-	CASSLGQGGPQHF	TGTGCCAGCAGCTTGGGCCAGGGAGGGCCCCAGCATTTT
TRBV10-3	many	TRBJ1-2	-	CAIRESDNFHGYTF	TGTGCCATCAGAGAAAGCGACAATTTCCATGGCTACACCTTC
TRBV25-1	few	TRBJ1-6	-	CASSAERDGERLPLHF	TGTGCCAGCAGTGCTGAGCGGGACGGTGAAAGGCTGCCCCTCCACTTT
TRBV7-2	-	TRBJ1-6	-	CASSSSSYSPLHF	TGTGCCAGCAGCTCAAGCAGTTATTCACCCCTCCACTTT
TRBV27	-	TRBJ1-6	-	CASRRGRLNSPLHF	TGTGCCAGCAGACGAGGGCGTTTGAATTCACCCCTCCACTTT
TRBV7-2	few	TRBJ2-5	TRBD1	CASSPPGGVIETQYF	TGTGCCAGCAGCCCACCAGGGGGAGTCATCGAGACCCAGTACTTC
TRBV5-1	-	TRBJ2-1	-	CASSPEPHNEQFF	TGCGCCAGCAGCCCCGAACCACACAATGAGCAGTTCTTC
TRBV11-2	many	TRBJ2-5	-	CASSSRRIAETQYF	TGTGCCAGCAGCTCCCGAAGGATAGCGGAGACCCAGTACTTC
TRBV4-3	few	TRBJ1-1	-	CASSVTAGETEAFF	TGCGCCAGCAGCGTCACCGCGGGTGAGACTGAAGCTTTCTTT
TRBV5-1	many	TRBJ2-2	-	CASSLALGTITGELFF	TGCGCCAGCAGCTTGGCCTTAGGGACAATCACCGGGGAGCTGTTTTTT
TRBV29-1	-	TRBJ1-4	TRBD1	CSVAGTGSVEKLFF	TGCAGCGTCGCCGGGACAGGGTCTGTTGAAAAACTGTTTTTT
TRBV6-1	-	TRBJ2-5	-	CASNRVGGETQYF	TGTGCCAGCAATAGGGTAGGGGGAGAGACCCAGTACTTC
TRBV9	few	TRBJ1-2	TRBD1	CASGDRGNYGYTF	TGTGCCAGCGGGGACAGGGGAAACTATGGCTACACCTTC
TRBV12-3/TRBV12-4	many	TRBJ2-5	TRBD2	CASRIAGGRETQYF	TGTGCCAGCAGAATAGCGGGGGGGAGGGAGACCCAGTACTTC
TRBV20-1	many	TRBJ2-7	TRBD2	CSAPQGTSGEQYF	TGCAGTGCTCCCCAGGGCACTAGCGGAGAGCAGTACTTC
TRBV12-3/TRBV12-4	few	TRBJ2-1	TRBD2	CASSLRTSGYNEQFF	TGTGCCAGCAGTTTACGGACTAGCGGGTACAATGAGCAGTTCTTC
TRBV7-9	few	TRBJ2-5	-	CASSQDSSLGAQYF	TGTGCCAGCAGCCAAGACTCGAGCCTAGGGGCCCAGTACTTC
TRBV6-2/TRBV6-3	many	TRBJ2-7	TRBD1	CASSLMGQGAPSSYEQYF	TGTGCCAGCAGCCTCATGGGACAGGGGGCCCCGAGCTCCTACGAGCAGTACTTC